Presented here are 8 T cell receptor beta chains from one specimen sequenced in a study of blood T cell repertoires in COVID-19. Produced via immunoSEQ multiplex PCR; TCRdb's table is partial and in-frame only. Among 200,000 to 250,000 clones listed, around 84% were seen once. Sequenced material: PBMCs or T cells enriched from blood (not recorded which). The receptors shown here come from a man aged 30 to 45 with acute COVID-19.

This clone showed up just once. The chain uses TRBV6-5 and TRBJ1-5; 8 nucleotides line up with TRBD1. The CDR3 is 15 amino acids. Per the germline V gene, CDR1 is MNHEY and CDR2 is SVGAGI. The V and J ends lost 8 bases and 4 bases, in that order; junction bases with no gene match: 10. CDR3 sequence reads: CASGQGTRGNQPQHF. CDR3 coding DNA: TGTGCCAGCGGACAGGGTACAAGGGGGAATCAGCCCCAGCATTTT.

The chain has TRBV27 and TRBJ1-5; D is ambiguous. Trimming removed 3 bases from V and 4 bases from J, with 7 bases in between. This CDR3 comprises 13 residues. CDR1 is MNHEY, CDR2 SMNVEV, per germline (reference sequence). Here the CDR3 reads CASSFGGNQPQHF. CDR3 coding DNA: TGTGCCAGCAGTTTTGGAGGGAATCAGCCCCAGCATTTT.

The chain joins TRBV6-5 to TRBJ1-1; D possibly corresponds to TRBD1 (5 bases). This CDR3 has 13 residues. CDR1 and CDR2 (germline): MNHEY, SVGAGI. With 6 bases removed from V and 0 bases from J, the gap between germline ends came to 8 bases. The CDR3 loop reads CASRLQVNTEAFF. The CDR3 region has the DNA TGTGCCAGCAGGCTACAGGTGAACACTGAAGCTTTCTTT.

This chain connects TRBV7-3 to TRBJ1-2, with D possibly matching TRBD1 (6 bases). Deletions cut 1 base from V and 7 bases from J, with 10 bases between. CDR3 length: 13 amino acids. Per germline, CDR1 SGHTA and CDR2 FQGTGA. The CDR3 bases are TGTGCCAGCAGCTTAAGTGGGGGCGGTGGCTACACCTTC. Amino acids: CASSLSGGGGYTF. The variable domain in full, with the rest retrieved from reference TRBV7-3 and TRBJ1-2, is GAGVSQTPSNKVTEKGKYVELRCDPISGHTALYWYRQSLGQGPEFLIYFQGTGAADDSGLPNDRFFAVRPEGSVSTLKIQRTERGDSAVYLCASSLSGGGGYTFGSGTRLTVV.

The genes are TRBV28 and TRBJ2-5, with TRBD1 identical over 8 bases. V gave up 3 bases and J gave up 5 bases; unmatched junction bases: 8. This CDR3 is built from 15 residues. Germline assignment: CDR1 MDHEN and CDR2 SYDVKM. CDR3 in amino acids: CASSFPWTGSETQYF. In nucleotides, the CDR3 is TGTGCCAGCAGTTTCCCCTGGACAGGGAGCGAGACCCAGTACTTC.

The V call is TRBV27, the J call TRBJ1-1; 10 bases line up with TRBD1. The length of the CDR3 is 20 residues. The trim removed 5 bases at V and 0 bases at J, leaving 18 bases unmatched. The germline gives CDR1 MNHEY, CDR2 SMNVEV (reference sequence). CDR3 bases: TGTGCCAGCAGTCCGTCTCGACAGGGGGCGACCGGAAGGGTGAACACTGAAGCTTTCTTT. Translated, it gives CASSPSRQGATGRVNTEAFF.

This clone was counted only a few times. This chain links TRBV10-2 with TRBJ1-6; D gene uncertain. With 7 bases removed from V and 0 bases from J, the gap between germline ends came to 16 bases. Germline V CDR1 and CDR2: WSHSY, SAAADI. The CDR3 has 17 residues. The chain's CDR3 is CASTQPAVSSYNSPLHF. In DNA, the CDR3 is TGCGCCAGCACCCAACCGGCGGTAAGCTCCTATAATTCACCCCTCCACTTT.

The chain combines TRBV9 with TRBJ1-4; 7 nucleotides match TRBD1. The trim removed 4 bases at V and 3 bases at J, leaving 9 bases unmatched. Germline loops: CDR1 SGDLS, CDR2 YYNGEE. The CDR3 sequence is 16 residues long. CDR3 coding DNA: TGTGCCAGCAGCACCGGGACAGTGCGATCTAATGAAAAACTGTTTTTT. Amino acids: CASSTGTVRSNEKLFF.